Below are 30 T cell receptor beta chains sequenced from a single sample in a study of a mutant IDH1 vaccine in newly diagnosed glioma. Antigens for these TCRs are unknown. Method: immunoSEQ multiplex PCR; TCRdb's copy keeps in-frame clones and lacks some. Seen here are approximately 45,000 clones, approximately 90% observed once, and the top ten hold under 5%. As for time point: week 23, last vaccination. Mutant IDH1 20-mer peptide, at 300 ug, made up each vaccine dose, with topical imiquimod. The sample was PBMCs, taken from a glioma patient whose treatment included an IDH1 peptide vaccine. Every receptor here comes from a man in his fifties or sixties with glioma.

V and J are TRBV6-6 and TRBJ2-7; unclear D gene. CDR3 length equals 15 residues. The germline V and J ends were trimmed by 0 bases and 1 base, with 10 bases remaining between them. Per the germline V gene, CDR1 is MNHNY and CDR2 is SVGAGI (reference sequence). The CDR3 DNA reads TGTGCCAGCAGTTACTCATCCCGCCTATCCTACGAGCAGTACTTC. It codes for CASSYSSRLSYEQYF.

The chain links TRBV4-2 to TRBJ1-4; tentative D call: TRBD1 (6 bases). The CDR3 is 14 amino acids. CDR1 and CDR2 from the germline V gene are LGHNA and YNFKEQ. Between the trimmed V and J ends, which lost 4 bases and 5 bases, there was a span of 11 bases. The CDR3: CASSRDGGNEKLFF. The CDR3, as DNA: TGTGCCAGCAGCCGCGACGGGGGCAATGAAAAACTGTTTTTT.

The chain recombines TRBV6-1 with TRBJ2-1, with 7 bases fitting TRBD2. The germline CDR1 and CDR2 sequences are MNHNS and SASEGT. This CDR3 has 18 amino acids. V trimming: 1 base; J trimming: 2 bases; junction bases outside the gene matches: 11. CDR3 DNA sequence: TGTGCCAGCAGTGAAGGAGCCCGTTGGGGAGGGGCCTACAATGAGCAGTTCTTC. Encoded protein: CASSEGARWGGAYNEQFF.

The V call is TRBV6-6, the J call TRBJ2-7; 9 nucleotides agree with TRBD1. The CDR3 spans 14 residues. Unmatched junction bases numbered 10, after V lost 6 bases and J lost 7 bases. Germline V lookup: CDR1 MNHNY, CDR2 SVGAGI (reference sequence). The chain's CDR3 is CASSWGQGEGEQYF. CDR3 DNA sequence: TGTGCCAGCAGCTGGGGACAGGGAGAAGGGGAGCAGTACTTC.

V is TRBV5-1 and J is TRBJ2-1; weak D call: TRBD1 (6 bases). V gave up 0 bases and J gave up 1 base, with 11 bases separating them. Germline assignment: CDR1 SGHRS and CDR2 YFSETQ. The CDR3 has 16 amino acids. The DNA of the CDR3 is TGCGCCAGCAGCTTGGCTAGGACAGCGTCCTACAATGAGCAGTTCTTC. This encodes CASSLARTASYNEQFF.

The rearrangement links TRBV29-1 to TRBJ2-7; 11 nucleotides agree with TRBD2. The V gene end was trimmed by 6 bases and the J gene end by 0 bases; junction bases not matched to a gene: 10. CDR3 length: 16 residues. Germline CDR1 reads SQVTM; CDR2 reads ANQGSEA. CDR3: CSVPGTSGGDSYEQYF. The CDR3 DNA is TGCAGCGTCCCTGGGACTAGCGGAGGGGACTCCTACGAGCAGTACTTC.

The genes are TRBV15 and TRBJ2-5; tentatively, D is TRBD2 (6 bases). This CDR3 region has 15 residues. Germline-derived CDR1 and CDR2 are LNHNV and YYDKDF (reference sequence). Trimming took off 0 bases at V and 1 base at J, with 9 bases between the two ends. CDR3 loop: CATSRESGVQETQYF. CDR3 bases: TGTGCCACCAGCAGAGAGTCGGGGGTCCAAGAGACCCAGTACTTC.

V usage is TRBV5-5 and J usage is TRBJ2-7; 9 bases line up with TRBD1. The trim removed 2 bases at V and 0 bases at J, leaving 6 bases unmatched. CDR3 length equals 16 residues. Germline CDR1 and CDR2: SGHKS and YYEKEE (reference sequence). CDR3 nucleotide sequence: TGTGCCAGCAGCTTCCGACAGGGGGAAGGCTCCTACGAGCAGTACTTC. This translates into CASSFRQGEGSYEQYF.

The chain has TRBV4-1 and TRBJ2-7; the D is unclear. This CDR3 contains 16 residues. In germline, CDR1 is MGHRA, CDR2 YSYEKL. Deletions cut 4 bases from V and 1 base from J, with 17 bases between. DNA of the CDR3: TGCGCCAGCAGCCCTCTGGGTTTAGGGTCTTCCTACGAGCAGTACTTC. This translates into CASSPLGLGSSYEQYF.

V and J are TRBV4-1 and TRBJ2-1; no definite D call. The germline CDR1 and CDR2 sequences are MGHRA and YSYEKL. This CDR3 spans 13 amino acids. The V end was cut by 1 base, the J end by 6 bases, with 7 bases between. CDR3 in DNA: TGCGCCAGCAGCCAAGGCAAGATCAATGAGCAGTTCTTC. Protein product: CASSQGKINEQFF.

This clone has just one count. This chain links TRBV28 with TRBJ2-5; TRBD1 agrees at 10 bases. This CDR3 is built from 18 residues. Germline CDR1 MDHEN, CDR2 SYDVKM. Unmatched junction bases numbered 14, after V lost 5 bases and J lost 2 bases. CDR3 in DNA: TGTGCCAGCAGTCCCCCCGATCCGACAGGGGGCGAACAAGAGACCCAGTACTTC. The encoded protein is CASSPPDPTGGEQETQYF.

The chain uses TRBV9 and TRBJ1-1; tentative D call: TRBD1 (6 bases). This CDR3 region has 13 residues. The germline CDR1 and CDR2 sequences are SGDLS and YYNGEE. The ends were cut back, 3 bases at V and 11 bases at J, with 17 bases in the middle. The CDR3 nucleotides are TGTGCCAGCAGCGCAACCACAGGGACCGAGGCTTTCTTT. Protein product: CASSATTGTEAFF.

This clone showed up just once. The rearrangement joins TRBV4-1 to TRBJ2-5; tentative D call: TRBD1 (6 bases). Germline V gene lookup returns CDR1 MGHRA and CDR2 YSYEKL. V was clipped by 1 base and J by 2 bases, with 8 bases between them. This CDR3 has 14 residues. The CDR3 DNA reads TGCGCCAGCAGCCAAGTTACAGGGCAAGAGACCCAGTACTTC. Translated: CASSQVTGQETQYF.

This clone has only one observation. The chain uses TRBV6-1 and TRBJ2-1; 10 nucleotides align to TRBD2. Germline lookup yields CDR1 MNHNS and CDR2 SASEGT. The length of the CDR3 is 18 residues. After removal of 4 bases from V and 6 bases from J, the junction contained 15 bases not matched to a gene. DNA for the CDR3: TGTGCCAGCAGTGTTAAATCTCTAGCGGGAGTTAGCTCCAATGAGCAGTTCTTC. Translating it yields CASSVKSLAGVSSNEQFF.

V and J are TRBV7-9 and TRBJ2-2, with 7 bases that match TRBD2. Germline assignment: CDR1 SEHNR and CDR2 FQNEAQ (reference sequence). V was pared by 0 bases and J by 4 bases, with 5 bases of the junction left unmatched. The CDR3 covers 16 residues. The DNA for the CDR3 is TGTGCCAGCAGCTTAGCGCCAGCGGGAAGCACCGGGGAGCTGTTTTTT. Translation: CASSLAPAGSTGELFF.

The chain is built from TRBV30 and TRBJ2-3; TRBD2 agrees at 9 bases. CDR1 and CDR2 (germline): GTSNPN, SVGIG (reference sequence). J lost 2 bases, V lost 6 bases, and 9 bases had no gene match. The CDR3 totals 15 residues. The CDR3 DNA follows: TGTGCCTGCCGGGGGGCTAGCGGGAACACAGATACGCAGTATTTT. Encoded protein: CACRGASGNTDTQYF.

The J gene is TRBJ2-1, the V gene TRBV18; 13 positions match TRBD2. Germline trimming cut 6 bases from V and 10 bases from J; bases unmatched to any gene: 9. The CDR3 extends over 15 amino acids. Germline V lookup: CDR1 KGHSH, CDR2 LQKENI. The CDR3 nucleotides read TGTGCCAGCTCCTTTGGACTAGCGGGAGTAGGGGAGCAGTTCTTC. Its translation: CASSFGLAGVGEQFF. Based on the CDR3 plus reference TRBV18 and TRBJ2-1, the full variable domain is NAGVMQNPRHLVRRRGQEARLRCSPMKGHSHVYWYRQLPEEGLKFMVYLQKENIIDESGMPKERFSAEFPKEGPSILRIQQVVRGDSAAYFCASSFGLAGVGEQFFGPGTRLTVL.

This rearrangement joins TRBV6-5 to TRBJ2-4, with TRBD2 matching 8 bases. Germline loops: CDR1 MNHEY, CDR2 SVGAGI. The V gene end was trimmed by 6 bases and the J gene end by 3 bases; junction bases not matched to a gene: 4. The CDR3 runs to 14 residues. The CDR3 protein is CASRTGLGKNIQYF. Here the CDR3 DNA reads TGTGCCAGCAGAACGGGACTAGGCAAAAACATTCAGTACTTC.

This chain joins TRBV9 and TRBJ1-1; no firm D call. The V end was cut by 4 bases, the J end by 4 bases, with 5 bases between. CDR1 is SGDLS and CDR2 is YYNGEE in the germline V gene. This CDR3 is 11 amino acids long. The CDR3 sequence: CASSKATEAFF. In DNA, the CDR3 is TGTGCCAGCAGCAAGGCCACTGAAGCTTTCTTT.

The chain is built from TRBV5-1 and TRBJ2-7; no reliable D call. V lost 4 bases and J 0 bases, leaving 8 bases between the germline ends. The CDR3 sequence is 13 residues long. Germline-derived CDR1 and CDR2 are SGHRS and YFSETQ. This CDR3 reads CASSGRSSYEQYF. The CDR3 nucleotides read TGCGCCAGCAGCGGAAGGAGCTCCTACGAGCAGTACTTC.

This rearrangement joins TRBV28 to TRBJ2-2; D gene unclear. Trimming stripped 3 bases from V and 6 bases from J, with 11 bases between. The CDR3 extends over 14 amino acids. Germline V gene data show CDR1 as MDHEN and CDR2 as SYDVKM. CDR3 DNA: TGTGCCAGCAGTTTTCTGCCAATTCCCGGGGAGCTGTTTTTT. As protein: CASSFLPIPGELFF.

The rearrangement uses TRBV30 and TRBJ2-1; 8 bases line up with TRBD2. The CDR3 is made up of 13 amino acids. Looked up from germline, CDR1 is GTSNPN and CDR2 is SVGIG (reference sequence). V dropped 3 bases and J dropped 8; count of bases not matched to a gene: 6. CDR3 DNA sequence: TGTGCCTGGAGGGGCGGGAGGTCGGATGAGCAGTTCTTC. Amino acids: CAWRGGRSDEQFF. The variable domain in full, completed from reference TRBV30 and TRBJ2-1, reads SQTIHQWPATLVQPVGSPLSLECTVEGTSNPNLYWYRQAAGRGLQLLFYSVGIGQISSEVPQNLSASRPQDRQFILSSKKLLLSDSGFYLCAWRGGRSDEQFFGPGTRLTVL.

This chain links TRBV7-6 with TRBJ2-3; the D is unclear. Trimming cost V 2 bases and J 2 bases, with 11 bases left between them. The CDR3 has 15 residues. Germline CDR1 and CDR2: SGHVS and FNYEAQ. CDR3 DNA sequence: TGTGCCAGCAGCTTATCCGGGTATCACACAGATACGCAGTATTTT. Amino acid sequence: CASSLSGYHTDTQYF.

V gene TRBV4-3 combines with J gene TRBJ2-3; no clear D. Trimming removed 0 bases from V and 2 bases from J, with 12 bases in between. The CDR3 is 16 residues long. Germline lookup yields CDR1 LGHNA and CDR2 YSLEER. CDR3 bases: TGCGCCAGCAGCCAAGATCGCCAGCGCAACACAGATACGCAGTATTTT. It specifies CASSQDRQRNTDTQYF.

The chain couples TRBV27 to TRBJ1-4, with TRBD1 as a possible D gene (5 bases). From germline, CDR1 is MNHEY and CDR2 SMNVEV (reference sequence). The CDR3 consists of 15 residues. V dropped 3 bases and J dropped 2 bases, with 10 bases sitting between them. The CDR3 region is CASSFNRLTNEKLFF. The CDR3 DNA reads as TGTGCCAGCAGTTTCAACAGGCTGACTAATGAAAAACTGTTTTTT. The full variable domain, with the rest looked up from reference TRBV27 and TRBJ1-4, is EAQVTQNPRYLITVTGKKLTVTCSQNMNHEYMSWYRQDPGLGLRQIYYSMNVEVTDKGDVPEGYKVSRKEKRNFPLILESPSPNQTSLYFCASSFNRLTNEKLFFGSGTQLSVL.

The chain carries TRBV15 and TRBJ1-5; D gene uncertain. Per the germline V gene, CDR1 is LNHNV and CDR2 is YYDKDF (reference sequence). V lost 1 base, J lost 2 bases, and 12 bases lay in between. The CDR3 has 16 residues. This chain's CDR3 is CATSRARGWGNQPQHF. CDR3 sequence (DNA): TGTGCCACCAGCAGAGCACGGGGTTGGGGCAATCAGCCCCAGCATTTT.

The chain uses TRBV19 and TRBJ1-5; D remains unclear. Trimming left V 10 bases short and J 2 bases short, with 9 bases between. This CDR3 region has 12 residues. Germline V gene data show CDR1 as LNHDA and CDR2 as SQIVND (reference sequence). The CDR3 nucleotides are TGTGCCATAAGGGAAGGCAATCAGCCCCAGCATTTT. This sequence encodes CAIREGNQPQHF.

This rearrangement joins TRBV4-1 to TRBJ1-5; TRBD1 agrees at 7 bases. Germline CDR1 MGHRA, CDR2 YSYEKL. The CDR3 consists of 17 residues. Trimming removed 1 base from V and 2 bases from J; junction bases left unmatched: 8. CDR3 sequence: CASSQVLGGFGNQPQHF. CDR3 in DNA: TGCGCCAGCAGCCAAGTTTTAGGGGGCTTCGGCAATCAGCCCCAGCATTTT.

The rearrangement uses TRBV5-1 and TRBJ1-4; 7 nucleotides line up with TRBD1. This CDR3 spans 15 amino acids. V shed 0 bases, J shed 7 bases, and the junction held 6 bases outside the gene matches. Germline V gene sequence: CDR1 SGHRS, CDR2 YFSETQ. Here the CDR3 DNA reads TGCGCCAGCAGCTTGGAGGCAGGGGGGGGTGAAAAACTGTTTTTT. Translated: CASSLEAGGGEKLFF.

This clone has just one count. This chain links TRBV10-3 with TRBJ2-5; 8 bases map to TRBD2. The CDR3 has 15 residues. V dropped 2 bases and J dropped 5; count of bases not matched to a gene: 7. CDR1 and CDR2 from the germline V gene are ENHRY and SYGVKD. CDR3 sequence (DNA): TGTGCCATCAGTGAGAGAAGCGGGAGTGGGGAGACCCAGTACTTC. Its translation is CAISERSGSGETQYF.